This is a list of T cell receptor beta chains from one sample in a study of molecular identifiers for immune sequencing clone quantification. TCRdb used MiXCR to reprocess the PCR reads, holding one entry per CDR3 protein. The repertoire has more than 70,000 distinct CDR3 sequences, approximately 22% of them found once; the top ten carry about 0.95%. Sequencing was performed on naive CD8+ T cells from blood, with Jurkat cell RNA spiked in. The receptors originated from a human donor in good health. Some libraries in this study had Jurkat cell RNA spiked in. Each CDR3 is given without its conserved first and last residue. Some rows have no size entry. The others give once, few or many, or a class for an expanded clone.

j_call | v_call | clone_size | cdr3_aa
TRBJ2-7 | TRBV14 | many | ASSQTGTYEQY
TRBJ2-7 | TRBV6-2/TRBV6-3 | - | ASSYPSRSYEQY
TRBJ2-4 | TRBV19 | - | ASSTLDIQY
TRBJ2-6 | TRBV2 | many | ASGYRTSGANVLT
TRBJ2-2 | TRBV29-1 | few | SVLLQGVPGELF
TRBJ2-7 | TRBV29-1 | many | STALQVPGEQY
TRBJ2-7 | TRBV7-9 | many | ASSDGLAGVSEQY
TRBJ1-1 | TRBV7-9 | few | AIGDGVSVEAF
TRBJ2-7 | TRBV24-1 | - | ATSDLRAKEQY
TRBJ2-3 | TRBV4-1 | many | ASSPTDLLASTDTQY
TRBJ2-4 | TRBV21-1 | few | ARYQEREAKNIQY
TRBJ1-1 | TRBV9 | many | ASSVGGRTEAF
TRBJ2-7 | TRBV30 | - | AWSYLGGPTYGQY
TRBJ2-2 | TRBV3-1 | many | ASTPTSGSYIGELF
TRBJ2-6 | TRBV19 | many | ASSIVSSGANVLT
TRBJ2-7 | TRBV4-3 | many | ASSQGLSGYEQY
TRBJ1-5 | TRBV6-2/TRBV6-3 | many | ASSQDRYSNQPQH
TRBJ1-1 | TRBV4-3 | many | ASSQALAGGVNTEAF
TRBJ2-7 | TRBV7-9 | many | ASSRTGPSYEQY
TRBJ1-3 | TRBV4-3 | many | ASSPSRSSGNTIY